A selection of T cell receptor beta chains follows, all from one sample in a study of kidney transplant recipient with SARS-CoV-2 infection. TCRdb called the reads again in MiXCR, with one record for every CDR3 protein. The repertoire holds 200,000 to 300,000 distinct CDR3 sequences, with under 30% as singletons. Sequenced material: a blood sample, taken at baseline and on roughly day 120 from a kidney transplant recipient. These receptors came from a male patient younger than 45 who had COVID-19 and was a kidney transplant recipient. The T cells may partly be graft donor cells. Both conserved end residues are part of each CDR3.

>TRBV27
CASNSGVTDTQYF
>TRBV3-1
CASSPGRPISFSETQYF
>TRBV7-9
CASSSSLRQGFSDTQYF
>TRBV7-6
CASSSRDGTYEQYF
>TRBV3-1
CASSQGTLSNQPQHF
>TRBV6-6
CASSYPGNSPLHF
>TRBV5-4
CASCFGVPGKTYGYTF
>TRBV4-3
CASSQVLGNSYEQYF
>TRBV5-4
CASSSGQGWNTEAFF
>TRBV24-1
CATSDVAGRGTDTQYF
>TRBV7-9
CASTTGGALGNTIYF
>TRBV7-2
CASSLAGSPLHF